The source of this TCR beta chain is a study of blood T cell repertoires in COVID-19. Turning to the study itself: COVID-19 samples from acute and convalescent phases originated in the United States, Italy and Spain. PBMCs, B-cell-depleted T cells, or T cells provided the cDNA or gDNA that made up the material.

The CDR3 is 11 amino acids. Original data processing: The assay estimated nucleated cells by amplifying reference gene primers. TCRdb's table, derived via immunoSEQ multiplex PCR, lists solely in-frame clones and lacks some. D and trimming were read from the DNA, whereas the V and J calls and clone size are those reported in that table. The sample records about 80,000 clones, about nine tenths being singletons. Specimen: peripheral blood. The gene calls are TRBV21-1 and TRBJ1-1; the table's D call, TRBD1, was not checked against the DNA. TRBV21-1 is described as a pseudogene. This receptor was obtained from a man in his 70s with active or convalescent COVID-19. Here the CDR3 DNA reads TGTGCCAGCAGCAAAGTGGGCGAAGCTTTCTTT. Its protein product is CASSKVGEAFF.